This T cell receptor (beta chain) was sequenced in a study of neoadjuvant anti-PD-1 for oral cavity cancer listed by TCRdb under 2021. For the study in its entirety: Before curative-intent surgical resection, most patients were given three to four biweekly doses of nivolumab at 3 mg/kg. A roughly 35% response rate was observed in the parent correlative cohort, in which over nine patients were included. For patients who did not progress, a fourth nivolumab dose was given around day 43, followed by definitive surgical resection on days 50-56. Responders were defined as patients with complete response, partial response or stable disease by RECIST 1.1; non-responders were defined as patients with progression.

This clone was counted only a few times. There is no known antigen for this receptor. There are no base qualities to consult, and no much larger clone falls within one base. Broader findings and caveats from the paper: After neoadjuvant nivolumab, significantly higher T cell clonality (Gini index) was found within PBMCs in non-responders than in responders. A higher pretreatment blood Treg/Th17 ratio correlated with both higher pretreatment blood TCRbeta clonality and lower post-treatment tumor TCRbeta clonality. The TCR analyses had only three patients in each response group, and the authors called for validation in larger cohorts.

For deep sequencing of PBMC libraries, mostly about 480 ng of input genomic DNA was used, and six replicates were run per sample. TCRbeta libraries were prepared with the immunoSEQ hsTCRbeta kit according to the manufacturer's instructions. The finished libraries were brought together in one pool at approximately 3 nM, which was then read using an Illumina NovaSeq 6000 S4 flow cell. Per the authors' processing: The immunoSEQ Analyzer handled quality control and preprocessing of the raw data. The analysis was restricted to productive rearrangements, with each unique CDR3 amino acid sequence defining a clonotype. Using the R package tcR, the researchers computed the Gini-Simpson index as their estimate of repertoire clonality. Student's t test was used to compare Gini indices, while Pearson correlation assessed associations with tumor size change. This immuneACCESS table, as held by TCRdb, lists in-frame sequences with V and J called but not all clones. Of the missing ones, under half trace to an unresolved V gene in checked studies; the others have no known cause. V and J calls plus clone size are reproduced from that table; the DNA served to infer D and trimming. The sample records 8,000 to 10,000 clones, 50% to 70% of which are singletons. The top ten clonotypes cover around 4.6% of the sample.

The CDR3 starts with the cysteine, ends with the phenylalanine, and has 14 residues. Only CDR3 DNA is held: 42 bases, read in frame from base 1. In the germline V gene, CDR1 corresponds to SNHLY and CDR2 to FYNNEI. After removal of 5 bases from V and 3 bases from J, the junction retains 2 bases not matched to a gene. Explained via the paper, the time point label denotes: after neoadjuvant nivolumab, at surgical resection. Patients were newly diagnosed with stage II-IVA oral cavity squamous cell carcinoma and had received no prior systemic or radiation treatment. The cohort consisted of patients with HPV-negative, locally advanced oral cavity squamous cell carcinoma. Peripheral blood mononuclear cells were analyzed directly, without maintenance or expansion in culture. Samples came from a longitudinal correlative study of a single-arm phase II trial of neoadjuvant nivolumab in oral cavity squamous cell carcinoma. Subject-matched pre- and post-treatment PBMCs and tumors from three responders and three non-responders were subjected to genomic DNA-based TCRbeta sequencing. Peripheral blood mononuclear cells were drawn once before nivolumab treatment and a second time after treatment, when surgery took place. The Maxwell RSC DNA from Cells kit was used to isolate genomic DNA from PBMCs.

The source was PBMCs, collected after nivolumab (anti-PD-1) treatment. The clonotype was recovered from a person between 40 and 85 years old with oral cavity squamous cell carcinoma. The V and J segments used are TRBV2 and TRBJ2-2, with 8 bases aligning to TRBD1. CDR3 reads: CASSRTGHTGELFF. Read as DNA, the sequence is TGTGCCAGCAGTCGGACAGGGCACACCGGGGAGCTGTTTTTT.